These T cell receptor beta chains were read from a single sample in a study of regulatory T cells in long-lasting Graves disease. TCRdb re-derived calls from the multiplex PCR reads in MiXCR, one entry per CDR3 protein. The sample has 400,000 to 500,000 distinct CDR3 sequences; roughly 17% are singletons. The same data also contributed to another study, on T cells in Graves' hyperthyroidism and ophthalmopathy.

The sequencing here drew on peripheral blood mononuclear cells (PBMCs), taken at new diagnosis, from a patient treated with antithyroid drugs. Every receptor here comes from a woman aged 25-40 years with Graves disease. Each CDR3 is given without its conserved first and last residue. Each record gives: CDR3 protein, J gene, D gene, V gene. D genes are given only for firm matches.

ASSLPDSHQPQH	TRBJ1-5	.	TRBV28
ASSWSRDSYTQY	TRBJ2-3	.	TRBV27
ATSKLEKGLAYNEQF	TRBJ2-1	TRBD2	TRBV15
ASSPMTRRTDTQY	TRBJ2-3	.	TRBV4-3
SATLAGTSYNEQF	TRBJ2-1	TRBD2	TRBV20-1
ASSGDALTLAGGYQETQY	TRBJ2-5	TRBD2	TRBV2
ASSKASGLYNEQF	TRBJ2-1	TRBD2	TRBV11-3
SVDSGRGTGELF	TRBJ2-2	.	TRBV29-1
ASSYARGTGELF	TRBJ2-2	.	TRBV6-9
ASRSDRGYGYT	TRBJ1-2	TRBD1	TRBV28
ASSQDRTSGRSEQF	TRBJ2-1	TRBD2	TRBV4-2
ASSFGLPPAEQY	TRBJ2-7	.	TRBV5-4
ATSSRRDGRF	TRBJ2-1	.	TRBV15
ASRGGRSPLH	TRBJ1-6	.	TRBV27
ASSFTAMDEQF	TRBJ2-1	.	TRBV18
ASSLGTGGTDTQY	TRBJ2-3	TRBD1	TRBV5-1
ASSAQGTDTIY	TRBJ1-3	.	TRBV6-1
ASSQGSGIYNEQF	TRBJ2-1	TRBD2	TRBV4-3
ASSQGIGAIRKNTEAF	TRBJ1-1	.	TRBV11-2
ASSLAARGGEQY	TRBJ2-7	.	TRBV7-9
ASSIPPGRTEQF	TRBJ2-1	.	TRBV28
ASSLQGINEQY	TRBJ2-7	.	TRBV7-2
ASRVSPGLAGSSTDTQY	TRBJ2-3	TRBD2	TRBV28
ASEGDTEAF	TRBJ1-1	.	TRBV19
ASSSQTYEQY	TRBJ2-7	.	TRBV6-9
ASEGGEETQY	.	TRBD1	TRBV30
ASSELGGSGANVLT	TRBJ2-6	.	TRBV6-1
ASSFMQTQY	TRBJ2-5	.	TRBV27
ASSRDRDLSYGYT	TRBJ1-2	TRBD1	TRBV18
ASSPPRGVGGTDTQY	TRBJ2-3	.	TRBV6-9
ASSAGLSYEQY	TRBJ2-7	.	TRBV5-1
ASSEETSGYNEQF	TRBJ2-1	TRBD2	TRBV2
STHSGYSVNEQF	TRBJ2-1	TRBD2	TRBV20-1
ASSPSGRVGDTQY	TRBJ2-3	TRBD2	TRBV11-2
ASSLAPGPYNEQF	TRBJ2-1	.	TRBV7-8
ASFSDGDTQY	TRBJ2-3	.	TRBV28
ASSPRGSGSYEQY	TRBJ2-7	TRBD2	TRBV19
ASSQDRALNYGYT	TRBJ1-2	.	TRBV4-2
ASMGLDTDTQY	TRBJ2-3	.	TRBV6-2/TRBV6-3
ASSPRLAGIQETQY	TRBJ2-5	TRBD2	TRBV12-3/TRBV12-4
AISVDRMYSNQPQH	TRBJ1-5	.	TRBV10-3
ASREGGGFHEQY	TRBJ2-7	.	TRBV7-9
ASSPRQAGQETQY	TRBJ2-5	TRBD2	TRBV5-1
ASSMGASAKNIQY	TRBJ2-4	.	TRBV19
ASSVPGLAANTGELF	TRBJ2-2	TRBD2	TRBV9
ASSLTGLADTQY	TRBJ2-3	.	TRBV6-1
ASSPGTSGTHEQY	TRBJ2-7	TRBD2	TRBV7-9
SAYGGDLNSNTEAF	TRBJ1-1	.	TRBV20-1
ASSSSGRGETQY	TRBJ2-5	TRBD2	TRBV7-9
SAPPGLAGVNNEQF	TRBJ2-1	TRBD2	TRBV20-1
ATGASTDTQY	TRBJ2-3	.	TRBV24-1
ASKFLGSEAF	TRBJ1-1	.	TRBV19
ASKPGLGQQF	TRBJ2-1	TRBD2	TRBV27
ASSLRVSNQPQH	TRBJ1-5	.	TRBV5-5
ASNVRDVPTEAF	TRBJ1-1	.	TRBV5-5
ASGRGSGTQY	TRBJ2-3	.	TRBV28
ASSYQGGRTGELF	TRBJ2-2	TRBD2	TRBV6-2/TRBV6-3